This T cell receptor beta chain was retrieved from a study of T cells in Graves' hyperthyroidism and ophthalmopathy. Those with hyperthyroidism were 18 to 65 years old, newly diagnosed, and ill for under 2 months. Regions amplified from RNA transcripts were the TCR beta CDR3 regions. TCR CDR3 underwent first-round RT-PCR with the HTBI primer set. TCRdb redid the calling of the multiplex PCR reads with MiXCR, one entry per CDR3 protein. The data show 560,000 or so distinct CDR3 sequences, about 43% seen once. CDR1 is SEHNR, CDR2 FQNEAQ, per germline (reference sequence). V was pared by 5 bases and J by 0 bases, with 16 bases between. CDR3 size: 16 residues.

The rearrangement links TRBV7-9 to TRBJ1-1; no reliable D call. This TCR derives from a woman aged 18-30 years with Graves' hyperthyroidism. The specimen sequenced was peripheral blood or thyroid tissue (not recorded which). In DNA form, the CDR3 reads TGTGCCAGCAGCCCCTCCGGTATCAGGCTGAACACTGAAGCTTTCTTT. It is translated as CASSPSGIRLNTEAFF.